The clone carrying this T cell receptor (beta chain) was seen a few times. The antigen remains undetermined. MiXCR, run by TCRdb on the 5' RACE reads, gives a single entry per CDR3 protein. The data contain around 770,000 distinct CDR3 sequences, under 20% of them singletons. The data were taken from a study of CD8 T cells in ankylosing spondylitis. Study-level points and caveats: In ankylosing spondylitis blood, a motif of several highly homologous TCR beta variants appeared characteristic. Disease-linked clones were found to be CD8+ and relatively rare in peripheral blood.

This clonotype originated in a male donor with ankylosing spondylitis. What was sequenced was blood, either unsorted or a sorted T cell fraction (not recorded which).

CDR3 DNA sequence: TGCAGTGCTAAAGGACAGGGGGCTTTGGACGGGGAGCTGTTTTTT. Encoded protein: CSAKGQGALDGELFF. V gene TRBV20-1 combines with J gene TRBJ2-2, with 11 bases matching TRBD1. J gave up 7 bases and V 4 bases, and 8 bases lay outside the gene matches. CDR3 length equals 15 residues. CDR1 DFQATT and CDR2 SNEGSKA come from the germline V gene (reference sequence).